What follows are 30 T cell receptor beta chains derived from one specimen sequenced in a study of blood T cell repertoires in COVID-19 (dated by TCRdb to about 2020). The library was made by the immunoSEQ multiplex PCR assay. In its TCRdb copy, this immuneACCESS table keeps in-frame sequences only and misses some clones. Where compared with another copy, unresolved V genes explain less than half of these, and the others have no known cause. The sample has about 300,000 clones on record, approximately 83% of them singletons. In total, the top ten clones hold less than 2.5% of the sample. The specimen was PBMCs or T cells enriched from blood (not recorded which). Receptors originate from a man aged 25 to 45 who had recovered from COVID-19.

This clone has a handful of counts. This sequence joins TRBV6-4 and TRBJ2-3; D not resolved. There are 13 residues in the CDR3. Germline V gene sequence: CDR1 MRHNA, CDR2 SNTAGT. V lost 4 bases and J 2 bases, leaving 7 bases between the germline ends. The CDR3 here is CASSGSSTDTQYF. CDR3 nucleotide sequence: TGTGCCAGCAGTGGGAGTTCCACAGATACGCAGTATTTT.

This clone appeared once. J is TRBJ1-1 and V is TRBV2, with D unresolved. V lost 6 bases and J 5 bases, leaving 13 bases between the germline ends. The germline gives CDR1 SNHLY, CDR2 FYNNEI. The CDR3 totals 13 residues. Here the CDR3 DNA reads TGTGCCAGCAGCAACAGTATAAGGACTGAAGCTTTCTTT. Translated, it gives CASSNSIRTEAFF.

The CDR3 sequence is CASSAEPGQLNEKLFF. The CDR3 coding sequence is TGTGCCAGCAGCGCAGAACCGGGACAACTTAATGAAAAACTGTTTTTT. V usage is TRBV9 and J usage is TRBJ1-4; tentative D call: TRBD1 (6 bases). CDR1 and CDR2 from the germline V gene are SGDLS and YYNGEE. V was trimmed by 3 bases and J by 4 bases, leaving 16 bases between them. The CDR3 totals 16 residues.

The genes are TRBV6-5 and TRBJ2-5; 8 bases line up with TRBD1. The CDR3 runs 14 residues. V shed 6 bases, J shed 0 bases, and the junction held 3 bases outside the gene matches. Germline assignment: CDR1 MNHEY and CDR2 SVGAGI. Here the CDR3 reads CASSRQGYQETQYF. The CDR3 bases are TGTGCCAGCAGCCGACAGGGGTACCAAGAGACCCAGTACTTC.

This clone has just a few counts. CDR3 loop: CASSILEGVGGHRETQYF. DNA for the CDR3: TGTGCCAGCAGCATTCTAGAGGGGGTCGGGGGGCACAGGGAGACCCAGTACTTC. The chain couples TRBV7-6 to TRBJ2-5; D is possibly TRBD2 (7 bases). Trimming cost V 5 bases and J 5 bases, with 27 bases left between them. The CDR3 has 18 amino acids. Per the germline V gene, CDR1 is SGHVS and CDR2 is FNYEAQ.

The chain combines TRBV5-1 with TRBJ1-3; D is uncertain. The germline CDR1 and CDR2 sequences are SGHRS and YFSETQ. The CDR3 runs to 13 residues. The V end was cut by 3 bases, the J end by 4 bases, with 8 bases between. The CDR3 region is CASSSRGGNTIYF. The DNA for the CDR3 is TGCGCCAGCAGCTCCCGGGGAGGAAACACCATATATTTT.

V usage is TRBV4-2 and J usage is TRBJ2-2; tentatively, D is TRBD2 (6 bases). Trimming stripped 4 bases from V and 3 bases from J, with 18 bases between. Looked up from germline, CDR1 is LGHNA and CDR2 is YNFKEQ. CDR3 length: 17 residues. CDR3 coding DNA: TGTGCCAGCAGCCTCCGAGGAGGGACTCGGGACACCGGGGAGCTGTTTTTT. Translation: CASSLRGGTRDTGELFF.

J is TRBJ2-3 and V is TRBV13; 9 bases are a match to TRBD2. Trimming removed 1 base from V and 6 bases from J; junction bases left unmatched: 5. This CDR3 is 15 amino acids long. Germline V lookup: CDR1 PRHDT, CDR2 FYEKMQ (reference sequence). CDR3 DNA sequence: TGTGCCAGCAGCTTAGAGGCTAGCGGGGAGGATACGCAGTATTTT. The encoded protein is CASSLEASGEDTQYF.

The V gene is TRBV19, the J gene TRBJ1-6, with 9 bases lining up with TRBD1. Germline values: CDR1 LNHDA, CDR2 SQIVND (reference sequence). Germline trimming cut 3 bases from V and 8 bases from J; bases unmatched to any gene: 5. This CDR3 spans 15 amino acids. CDR3 coding DNA: TGTGCCAGTAGTATTAACTGGGACAGGGATTCACCCCTCCACTTT. It yields the protein CASSINWDRDSPLHF.

The chain joins TRBV5-8 to TRBJ1-4; 8 bases are a match to TRBD1. V was clipped by 2 bases and J by 7 bases; unmatched bases: 10. Looked up from germline, CDR1 is SGHTS and CDR2 is YDEGEE. This CDR3 comprises 16 residues. CDR3 residues: CASSLGARTGFEKLFF. The CDR3, as DNA: TGTGCCAGCAGCTTAGGGGCCCGGACAGGGTTTGAAAAACTGTTTTTT.

V and J are TRBV11-1 and TRBJ2-5; the D gene is possibly TRBD1 (6 bases). The CDR3 is made up of 13 amino acids. The V and J ends lost 5 bases and 13 bases respectively, with 20 bases between them. CDR1 and CDR2 (germline): SGHAT, FQDESV (reference sequence). CDR3 bases: TGTGCCAGCAGCGTGATAGAGCAGGGGATACGGTACTTC. As protein: CASSVIEQGIRYF.

The chain has TRBV19 and TRBJ2-1; 10 bases line up with TRBD2. Germline V gene data show CDR1 as LNHDA and CDR2 as SQIVND (reference sequence). This CDR3 region has 16 residues. Losses at the gene ends were 5 bases for V and 1 base for J; bases not matched to a gene: 5. CDR3 bases: TGTGCCAGTAGTTTCCTACTAGCGGGGTCCTACAATGAGCAGTTCTTC. Translating it yields CASSFLLAGSYNEQFF.

In nucleotides, the CDR3 is TGTGCCAGCAGGGACAGGGGCGGTCAGCCCCAGCATTTT. It codes for CASRDRGGQPQHF. The chain links TRBV5-8 to TRBJ1-5, with 9 bases fitting TRBD1. With 5 bases clipped from V and 6 bases from J, the junction kept 3 bases outside the gene matches. Germline V lookup: CDR1 SGHTS, CDR2 YDEGEE. There are 13 residues in the CDR3. The complete variable domain, with remaining parts taken from reference TRBV5-8 and TRBJ1-5, reads EAGVTQSPTHLIKTRGQQATLRCSPISGHTSVYWYQQALGLGLQFLLWYDEGEERNRGNFPPRFSGRQFPNYSSELNVNALELEDSALYLCASRDRGGQPQHFGDGTRLSIL.

This CDR3 is CASSLRGGETQYF. The CDR3 nucleotides read TGTGCCAGCAGTTTAAGAGGAGGCGAGACCCAGTACTTC. The V and J genes are TRBV12-3 or TRBV12-4 and TRBJ2-5; maybe TRBD2 (5 bases). V was clipped by 2 bases and J by 5 bases, with 9 bases between them. This CDR3 region has 13 residues.

The rearrangement links TRBV19 to TRBJ1-1; D is undetermined. V was shortened by 9 bases and J by 3 bases, with 8 bases between the two germline ends. CDR3 length equals 11 residues. Germline V gene sequence: CDR1 LNHDA, CDR2 SQIVND (reference sequence). The CDR3 DNA reads as TGTGCCAGCCCATCATACACTGAAGCTTTCTTT. Its protein is CASPSYTEAFF.

The V call is TRBV5-1, the J call TRBJ1-3; 10 nucleotides agree with TRBD1. The V segment lost 5 bases and the J segment 3 bases; nucleotides outside the gene matches: 8. This CDR3 has 16 amino acids. Per the germline V gene, CDR1 is SGHRS and CDR2 is YFSETQ. CDR3 DNA: TGCGCCAGCAGTATATCGGGACAGGGGAATGGAAACACCATATATTTT. This encodes CASSISGQGNGNTIYF.

This clone appeared once. The rearrangement joins TRBV5-1 to TRBJ1-2; 8 positions agree with TRBD1. Germline V lookup: CDR1 SGHRS, CDR2 YFSETQ. The V segment lost 7 bases and the J segment 4 bases; nucleotides outside the gene matches: 9. The CDR3 is made up of 14 amino acids. The CDR3 DNA reads as TGCGCCAGCTCCACAGGGGGACCCAGCTATGGCTACACCTTC. It codes for CASSTGGPSYGYTF.

The genes are TRBV6-5 and TRBJ2-1; possibly TRBD2 for D (5 bases). Trimming left V 6 bases short and J 8 bases short, with 14 bases between. Germline CDR1 reads MNHEY; CDR2 reads SVGAGI. The CDR3 sequence is 13 residues long. The CDR3 sequence is CASRRSSSDEQFF. In DNA form, the CDR3 reads TGTGCCAGCAGACGGTCTAGCTCCGATGAGCAGTTCTTC.

The V gene is TRBV6-6, the J gene TRBJ2-3; 7 bases are shared with TRBD1. V gave up 6 bases and J gave up 5 bases; unmatched junction bases: 8. The length of the CDR3 is 14 residues. CDR1 is MNHNY and CDR2 is SVGAGI in the germline V gene (reference sequence). The CDR3, as DNA: TGTGCCAGCAGACACCGGGACAGAGTAGATACGCAGTATTTT. Its translation is CASRHRDRVDTQYF.

This clone was seen a handful of times. The gene calls are TRBV7-9 and TRBJ1-6; maybe TRBD1 (5 bases). CDR1 and CDR2 (germline): SEHNR, FQNEAQ (reference sequence). The CDR3 runs to 16 residues. Deletions cut 0 bases from V and 5 bases from J, with 11 bases between. CDR3 sequence (DNA): TGTGCCAGCAGCTTAGCCGGGGGATTAGATAATTCACCCCTCCACTTT. It specifies CASSLAGGLDNSPLHF. Complete variable domain (other parts from reference TRBV7-9 and TRBJ1-6): DTGVSQNPRHKITKRGQNVTFRCDPISEHNRLYWYRQTLGQGPEFLTYFQNEAQLEKSRLLSDRFSAERPKGSFSTLEIQRTEQGDSAMYLCASSLAGGLDNSPLHFGNGTRLTVT.

V is TRBV12-3 or TRBV12-4 and J is TRBJ1-5; D unclear. The germline V and J ends were trimmed by 7 bases and 4 bases, with 8 bases remaining between them. This CDR3 has 12 amino acids. CDR3 residues: CASTLLNQPQHF. The CDR3 coding sequence is TGTGCCAGCACCTTATTAAATCAGCCCCAGCATTTT.

The chain has TRBV27 and TRBJ2-5; 12 nucleotides match TRBD1. Per the germline V gene, CDR1 is MNHEY and CDR2 is SMNVEV (reference sequence). With V trimmed by 3 bases and J by 5 bases, 4 bases remained unmatched. The CDR3 totals 15 residues. Here the CDR3 DNA reads TGTGCCAGCAGTTTGGGGACAGGGGGCTTGGAGACCCAGTACTTC. It codes for CASSLGTGGLETQYF.

This clone was seen once. The chain combines TRBV3-1 (or the pseudogene TRBV3-2) with TRBJ2-5, with a possible D match to TRBD1 (6 bases). The germline gives CDR1 LGHDT, CDR2 YNNKEL (reference sequence). The germline V and J ends were trimmed by 1 base and 2 bases, with 11 bases remaining between them. This CDR3 has 15 amino acids. CDR3 sequence reads: CASSQGVRGQETQYF. CDR3 in DNA: TGTGCCAGCAGCCAAGGAGTTAGGGGGCAAGAGACCCAGTACTTC.

This chain joins TRBV12-3 or TRBV12-4 and TRBJ1-1, with D unclear. V lost 1 base to trimming and J lost 6 bases, with 6 bases between them. The CDR3 contains 12 residues. The CDR3: CASSLDFAEAFF. The CDR3 DNA is TGTGCCAGCAGTTTAGATTTCGCTGAAGCTTTCTTT.

The J gene is TRBJ1-2, the V gene TRBV18, with 12 positions matching TRBD1. J lost 7 bases, V lost 2 bases, and 5 bases had no gene match. Germline V gene data show CDR1 as KGHSH and CDR2 as LQKENI. This CDR3 spans 15 amino acids. This chain's CDR3 is CASSPRGQGAIGYTF. DNA for the CDR3: TGTGCCAGCTCACCAAGGGGACAGGGGGCGATTGGCTACACCTTC. Drawing the rest from reference TRBV18 and TRBJ1-2, the complete variable domain is NAGVMQNPRHLVRRRGQEARLRCSPMKGHSHVYWYRQLPEEGLKFMVYLQKENIIDESGMPKERFSAEFPKEGPSILRIQQVVRGDSAAYFCASSPRGQGAIGYTFGSGTRLTVV.

The gene calls are TRBV6-2 or TRBV6-3 and TRBJ1-1, with a weak D call TRBD1 (6 bases). Trimming cost V 6 bases and J 3 bases, with 14 bases left between them. Germline V gene sequence: CDR1 MNHEY, CDR2 SVGEGT. The CDR3 is made up of 14 amino acids. CDR3 DNA sequence: TGTGCCAGCAGCCACTGGGGGCACGACACTGAAGCTTTCTTT. This translates into CASSHWGHDTEAFF.

The chain uses TRBV21-1 and TRBJ2-1; the D call of TRBD2 is as the table states it, not checked on the DNA. TRBV21-1 is noted as a pseudogene. The CDR3 spans 14 residues. For the CDR3, the DNA is TGTGCCAGCAACAGGACTAGCGGGTACAATGAGCAGTTCTTC. This codes for CASNRTSGYNEQFF.

The chain couples TRBV15 to TRBJ1-2; 7 bases fit TRBD1. This CDR3 is 13 amino acids long. The trim removed 4 bases at V and 6 bases at J, leaving 5 bases unmatched. The V gene's germline CDR1 is LNHNV and CDR2 YYDKDF (reference sequence). CDR3 loop: CATSTYRGDGYTF. CDR3 nucleotide sequence: TGTGCCACCAGCACCTACAGGGGAGATGGCTACACCTTC.

The chain joins TRBV28 to TRBJ1-2, with D maybe TRBD1 (5 bases). The CDR3 is 13 residues long. Germline V gives CDR1 MDHEN, CDR2 SYDVKM. The germline V and J ends were trimmed by 5 bases and 4 bases, with 11 bases remaining between them. CDR3 residues: CASSVRVAYGYTF. CDR3 in DNA: TGTGCCAGCAGTGTCAGGGTAGCCTATGGCTACACCTTC.

The rearrangement links TRBV30 to TRBJ1-1, with D tentatively TRBD1 (5 bases). From germline, CDR1 is GTSNPN and CDR2 SVGIG (reference sequence). The CDR3 is 14 amino acids. V was cut by 2 bases and J by 4 bases, with 14 bases left in between. This CDR3 reads CAWSSGGGSTEAFF. The CDR3 coding sequence is TGTGCCTGGAGTTCCGGGGGAGGAAGCACTGAAGCTTTCTTT.